This TCR beta chain was identified in a study of shared clonotypes between healthy human individuals. V was trimmed by 2 bases and J by 8 bases, leaving 13 bases between them. Per the germline V gene, CDR1 is SGHDT and CDR2 is YYEEEE. The CDR3 has 14 amino acids. Generated by immunoSEQ multiplex PCR, the TCRdb table keeps only in-frame clones and is missing some. The sample has roughly 1 million clones; more than 60% are singletons. There are a few counts of this clone. The sequenced sample was memory CD4+ T cells sorted from blood. Subset noted: CD45RA-negative fraction. The gene calls are TRBV5-6 and TRBJ1-4, with unresolved D. The origin of this receptor is a man between 18 and 35 years old in good health. CDR3 sequence: CASSFSGVAEKLFF. CDR3 nucleotides: TGTGCCAGCAGCTTCTCTGGGGTAGCGGAAAAACTGTTTTTT. Together with reference TRBV5-6 and TRBJ1-4, the CDR3 gives the full variable domain: DAGVTQSPTHLIKTRGQQVTLRCSPKSGHDTVSWYQQALGQGPQFIFQYYEEEERQRGNFPDRFSGHQFPNYSSELNVNALLLGDSALYLCASSFSGVAEKLFFGSGTQLSVL.